A single sample is the source of the 9 T cell receptor beta chains below, sequenced in a study of blood T cell repertoires in COVID-19. Measured with immunoSEQ multiplex PCR; TCRdb has only the in-frame clones, and not every one. The sample contains about 99,000 clones, roughly 87% of which appear only once. The specimen sequenced was peripheral blood. The receptors come from a man aged 50-59 years in a cohort sampled during active COVID-19.

The J gene is TRBJ1-1, the V gene TRBV15; a possible D gene is TRBD1 (5 bases). Looked up from germline, CDR1 is LNHNV and CDR2 is YYDKDF (reference sequence). V shed 4 bases and J shed 3 bases, with 12 bases lying between them. The CDR3 is 14 residues long. The DNA for the CDR3 is TGTGCCACCAGCAAAGGGGTTGGGGACACTGAAGCTTTCTTT. Encoded protein: CATSKGVGDTEAFF.

Only one count was recorded for this clone. The chain uses TRBV11-2 and TRBJ2-1; D is unclear. V shed 6 bases and J shed 2 bases, with 8 bases lying between them. Germline V CDR1 and CDR2: SGHAT, FQNNGV. The CDR3 is 13 amino acids. As DNA, the CDR3 is TGTGCCAGCAGTCAGAGGCCCTACAATGAGCAGTTCTTC. This sequence encodes CASSQRPYNEQFF. The variable domain in full, with the rest retrieved from reference TRBV11-2 and TRBJ2-1, is EAGVAQSPRYKIIEKRQSVAFWCNPISGHATLYWYQQILGQGPKLLIQFQNNGVVDDSQLPKDRFSAERLKGVDSTLKIQPAKLEDSAVYLCASSQRPYNEQFFGPGTRLTVL.

This clone was picked up one time. V gene TRBV15 combines with J gene TRBJ1-5; 8 positions agree with TRBD1. V lost 0 bases, J lost 7 bases, and 2 bases stayed unmatched. The CDR3 is made up of 14 amino acids. Germline V gives CDR1 LNHNV, CDR2 YYDKDF (reference sequence). The CDR3 region is CATSRDRGRQPQHF. Here the CDR3 DNA reads TGTGCCACCAGCAGAGACAGGGGGCGGCAGCCCCAGCATTTT.

The genes are TRBV19 and TRBJ1-4; no clear D. Germline CDR1 LNHDA, CDR2 SQIVND (reference sequence). The CDR3 runs 14 residues. Trimming pared 3 bases from V and 7 bases from J, leaving 12 bases between. As DNA, the CDR3 is TGTGCCAGTAGTATCACCTTCAGGCCTGAAAAACTGTTTTTT. Its protein is CASSITFRPEKLFF.

The V gene is TRBV5-5, the J gene TRBJ2-7; 12 bases map to TRBD1. The CDR3 runs 16 residues. Looked up from germline, CDR1 is SGHKS and CDR2 is YYEKEE (reference sequence). V lost 4 bases, J lost 4 bases, and 9 bases stayed unmatched. Here the CDR3 reads CASSPPGQGARYEQYV. CDR3 DNA sequence: TGTGCCAGCAGCCCTCCGGGACAGGGGGCGCGGTACGAGCAGTACGTC.

The rearrangement links TRBV11-3 to TRBJ2-7; the match to TRBD1 covers 8 bases. CDR3 length equals 14 residues. With 5 bases clipped from V and 1 base from J, the junction kept 4 bases outside the gene matches. Germline V CDR1 and CDR2: SGHNT, YENEEA. The CDR3: CASSAYRGSYEQYF. CDR3 sequence (DNA): TGTGCCAGCAGCGCCTACAGGGGGTCCTACGAGCAGTACTTC. Full variable domain (missing parts from reference TRBV11-3 and TRBJ2-7): EAGVVQSPRYKIIEKKQPVAFWCNPISGHNTLYWYLQNLGQGPELLIRYENEEAVDDSQLPKDRFSAERLKGVDSTLKIQPAELGDSAVYLCASSAYRGSYEQYFGPGTRLTVT.

Details on this clone: Its ends do not fully match the called genes, so a read error is possible. Different DNA sequences within this sample yield the same CDR3. The chain couples TRBV2 to TRBJ1-2; D uncertain. The CDR3 length is 13 residues. The germline V gene encodes CDR1 SNHLY and CDR2 FYNNEI. The CDR3 region is CASSVLRDYGYTF. The CDR3 DNA is TGCGCCAGCAGTGTACTGAGGGACTATGGCTACACCTTC.

This chain joins TRBV5-1 and TRBJ1-6; D unresolved. Germline lookup yields CDR1 SGHRS and CDR2 YFSETQ. The CDR3 loop spans 17 amino acids. V was clipped by 4 bases and J by 0 bases, with 14 bases between them. CDR3 DNA sequence: TGCGCCAGCAGCCCAGGAACCGCGAGCTCCTATAATTCACCCCTCCACTTT. Translating it yields CASSPGTASSYNSPLHF.

This clone has a handful of counts. V is TRBV6-1 and J is TRBJ2-7, with a tentative D call TRBD2 (5 bases). Looked up from germline, CDR1 is MNHNS and CDR2 is SASEGT. This CDR3 has 17 residues. Trimming took off 2 bases at V and 5 bases at J, with 22 bases between the two ends. The CDR3 DNA reads TGTGCCAGCAGTGAATCCGAGATGAGGGTTTTGAACCACGAGCAGTACTTC. It translates to CASSESEMRVLNHEQYF.